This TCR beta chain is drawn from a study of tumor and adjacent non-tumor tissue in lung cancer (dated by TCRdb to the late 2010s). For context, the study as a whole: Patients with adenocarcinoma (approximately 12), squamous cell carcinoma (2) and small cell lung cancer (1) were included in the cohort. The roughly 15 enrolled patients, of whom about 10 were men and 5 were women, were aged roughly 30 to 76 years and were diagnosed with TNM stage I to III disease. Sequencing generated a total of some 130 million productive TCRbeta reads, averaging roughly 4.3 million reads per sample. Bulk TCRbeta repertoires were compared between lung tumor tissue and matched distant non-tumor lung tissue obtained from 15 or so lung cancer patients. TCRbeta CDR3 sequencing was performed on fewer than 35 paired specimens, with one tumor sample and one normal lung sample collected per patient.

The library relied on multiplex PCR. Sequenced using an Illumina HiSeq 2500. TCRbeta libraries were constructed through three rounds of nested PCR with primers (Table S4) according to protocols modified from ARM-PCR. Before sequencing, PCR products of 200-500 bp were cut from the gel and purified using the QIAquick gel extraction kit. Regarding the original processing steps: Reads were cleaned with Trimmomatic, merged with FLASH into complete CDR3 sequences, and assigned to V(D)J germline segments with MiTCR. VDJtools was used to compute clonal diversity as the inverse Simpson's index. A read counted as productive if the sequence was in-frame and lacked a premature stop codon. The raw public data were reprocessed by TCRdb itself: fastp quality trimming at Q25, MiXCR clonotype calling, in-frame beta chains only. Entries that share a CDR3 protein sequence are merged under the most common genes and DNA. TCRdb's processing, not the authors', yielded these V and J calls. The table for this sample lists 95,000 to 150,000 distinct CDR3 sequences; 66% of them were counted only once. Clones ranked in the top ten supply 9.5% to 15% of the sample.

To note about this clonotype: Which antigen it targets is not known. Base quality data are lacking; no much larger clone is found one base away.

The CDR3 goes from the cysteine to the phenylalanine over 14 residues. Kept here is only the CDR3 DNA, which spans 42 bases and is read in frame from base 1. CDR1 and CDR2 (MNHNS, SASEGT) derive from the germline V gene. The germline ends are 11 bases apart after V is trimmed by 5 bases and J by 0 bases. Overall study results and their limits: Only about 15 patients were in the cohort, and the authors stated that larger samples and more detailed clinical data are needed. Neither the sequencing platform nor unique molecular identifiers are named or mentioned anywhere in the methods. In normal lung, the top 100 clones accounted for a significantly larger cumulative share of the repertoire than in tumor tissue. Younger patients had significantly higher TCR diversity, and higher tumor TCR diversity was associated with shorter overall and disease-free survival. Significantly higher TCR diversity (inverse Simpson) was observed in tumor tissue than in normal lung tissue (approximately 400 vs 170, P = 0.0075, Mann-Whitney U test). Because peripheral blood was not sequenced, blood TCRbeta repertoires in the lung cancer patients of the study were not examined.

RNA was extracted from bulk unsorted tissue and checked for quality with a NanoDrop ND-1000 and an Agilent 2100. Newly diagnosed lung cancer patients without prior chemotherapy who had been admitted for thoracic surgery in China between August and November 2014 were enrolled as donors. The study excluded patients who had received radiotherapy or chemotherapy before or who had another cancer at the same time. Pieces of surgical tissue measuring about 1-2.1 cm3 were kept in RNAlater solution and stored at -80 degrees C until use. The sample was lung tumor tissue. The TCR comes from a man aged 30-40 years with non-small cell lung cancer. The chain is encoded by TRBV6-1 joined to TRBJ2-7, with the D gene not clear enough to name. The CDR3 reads CASSRSLSSYEQYF. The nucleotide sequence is TGTGCCAGCAGTCGAAGTTTGAGCTCCTACGAGCAGTACTTC.